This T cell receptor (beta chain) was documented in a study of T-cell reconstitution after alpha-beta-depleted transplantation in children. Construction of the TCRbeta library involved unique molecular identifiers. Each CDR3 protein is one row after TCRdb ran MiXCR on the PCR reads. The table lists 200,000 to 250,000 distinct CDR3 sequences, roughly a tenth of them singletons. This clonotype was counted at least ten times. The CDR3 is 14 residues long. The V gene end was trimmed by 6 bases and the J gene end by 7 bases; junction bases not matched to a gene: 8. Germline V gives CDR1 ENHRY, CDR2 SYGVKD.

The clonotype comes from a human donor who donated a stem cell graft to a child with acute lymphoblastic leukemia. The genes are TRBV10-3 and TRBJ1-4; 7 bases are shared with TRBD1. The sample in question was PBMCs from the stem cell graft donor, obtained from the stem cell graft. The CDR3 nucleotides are TGTGCCATCAGACTTGAAGGGGGCTCTGAAAAACTGTTTTTT. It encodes CAIRLEGGSEKLFF.